What follows is one T cell receptor beta chain and its context. The V gene's germline CDR1 is MDHEN and CDR2 SYDVKM. The CDR3 consists of 14 residues. Trimming cost V 7 bases and J 3 bases, with 15 bases left between them. Measured with immunoSEQ multiplex PCR; TCRdb has only the in-frame clones, and not every one. The sample has about 52,000 clones, around 82% seen once. These data come from a study of PD-L1 blockade in urothelial cancer. Study-level information: Patients had undergone 0 to 3 prior chemotherapy regimens.

The specimen comprised PBMCs, sampled around atezolizumab (anti-PD-L1) treatment. The chain combines TRBV28 with TRBJ1-1; D is ambiguous. This TCR was recovered from a man in his forties with urothelial cancer. In nucleotides, the CDR3 is TGTGCCAGCAAAGCAGAGACTTTCTACACTGAAGCTTTCTTT. Amino acids: CASKAETFYTEAFF.